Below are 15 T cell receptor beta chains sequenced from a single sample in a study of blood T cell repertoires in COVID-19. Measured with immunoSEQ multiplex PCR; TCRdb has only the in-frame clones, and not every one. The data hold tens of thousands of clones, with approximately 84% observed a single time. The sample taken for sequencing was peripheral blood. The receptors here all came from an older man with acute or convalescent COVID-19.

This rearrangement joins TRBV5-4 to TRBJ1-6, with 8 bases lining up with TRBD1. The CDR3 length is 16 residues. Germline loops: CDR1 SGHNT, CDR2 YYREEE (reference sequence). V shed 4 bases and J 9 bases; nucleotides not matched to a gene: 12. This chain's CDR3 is CASSPGGLGGSSPLHF. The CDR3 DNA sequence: TGTGCCAGCAGCCCAGGGGGCCTCGGTGGTAGTTCACCCCTCCACTTT.

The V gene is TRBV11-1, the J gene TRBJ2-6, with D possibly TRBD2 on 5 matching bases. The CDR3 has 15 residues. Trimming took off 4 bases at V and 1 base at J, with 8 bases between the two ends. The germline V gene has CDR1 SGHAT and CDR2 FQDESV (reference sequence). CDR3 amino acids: CASSSTGSGANVLTF. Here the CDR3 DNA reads TGTGCCAGCAGCTCCACGGGGTCTGGGGCCAACGTCCTGACTTTC.

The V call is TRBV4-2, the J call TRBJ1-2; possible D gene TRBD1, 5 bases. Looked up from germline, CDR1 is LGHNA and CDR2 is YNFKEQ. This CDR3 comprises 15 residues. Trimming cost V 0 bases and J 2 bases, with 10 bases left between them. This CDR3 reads CASSQDQGGNYGYTF. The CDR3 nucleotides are TGTGCCAGCAGCCAAGATCAGGGAGGGAACTATGGCTACACCTTC.

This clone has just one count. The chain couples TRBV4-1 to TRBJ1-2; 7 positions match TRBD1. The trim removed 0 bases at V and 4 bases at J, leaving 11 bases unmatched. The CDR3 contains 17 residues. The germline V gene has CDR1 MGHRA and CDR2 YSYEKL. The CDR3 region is CASSQELQGTASYGYTF. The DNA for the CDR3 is TGCGCCAGCAGCCAAGAGTTACAGGGGACGGCCTCCTATGGCTACACCTTC.

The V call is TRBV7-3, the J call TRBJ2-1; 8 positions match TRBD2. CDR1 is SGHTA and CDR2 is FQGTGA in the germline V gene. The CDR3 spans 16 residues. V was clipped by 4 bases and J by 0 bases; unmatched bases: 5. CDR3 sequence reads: CASSSSGGGSYNEQFF. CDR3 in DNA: TGTGCCAGCAGCTCGAGCGGGGGAGGCTCCTACAATGAGCAGTTCTTC.

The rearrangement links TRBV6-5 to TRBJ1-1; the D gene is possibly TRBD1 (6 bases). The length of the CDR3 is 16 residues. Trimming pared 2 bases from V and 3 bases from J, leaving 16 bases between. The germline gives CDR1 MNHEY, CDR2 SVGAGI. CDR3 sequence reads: CASSYRARGGDTEAFF. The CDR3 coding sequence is TGTGCCAGCAGTTACCGGGCGAGGGGGGGGGACACTGAAGCTTTCTTT.

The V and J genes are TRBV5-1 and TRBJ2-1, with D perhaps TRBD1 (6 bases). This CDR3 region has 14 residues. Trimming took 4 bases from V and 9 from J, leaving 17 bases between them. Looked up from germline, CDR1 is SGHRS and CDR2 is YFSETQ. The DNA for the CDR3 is TGCGCCAGCAGCCCAGCAGGGGACCGGGGTGAGCAGTTCTTC. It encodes CASSPAGDRGEQFF.

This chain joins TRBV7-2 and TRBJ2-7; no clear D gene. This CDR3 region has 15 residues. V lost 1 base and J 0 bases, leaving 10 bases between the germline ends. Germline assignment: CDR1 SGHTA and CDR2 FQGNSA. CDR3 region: CASSLVGLGSYEQYF. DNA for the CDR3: TGTGCCAGCAGCTTAGTCGGCCTAGGCTCCTACGAGCAGTACTTC.

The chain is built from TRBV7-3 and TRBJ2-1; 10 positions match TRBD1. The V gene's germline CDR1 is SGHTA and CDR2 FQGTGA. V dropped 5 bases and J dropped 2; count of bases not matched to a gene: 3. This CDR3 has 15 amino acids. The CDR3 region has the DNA TGTGCCAGCAGCCCGGACAGGGGGGCCTACAATGAGCAGTTCTTC. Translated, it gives CASSPDRGAYNEQFF.

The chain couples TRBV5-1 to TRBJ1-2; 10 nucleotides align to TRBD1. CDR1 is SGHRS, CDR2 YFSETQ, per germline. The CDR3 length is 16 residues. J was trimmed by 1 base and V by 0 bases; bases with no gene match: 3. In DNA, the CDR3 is TGCGCCAGCAGCTTGGCCCGGGACAGGGGTAACTATGGCTACACCTTC. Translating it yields CASSLARDRGNYGYTF.

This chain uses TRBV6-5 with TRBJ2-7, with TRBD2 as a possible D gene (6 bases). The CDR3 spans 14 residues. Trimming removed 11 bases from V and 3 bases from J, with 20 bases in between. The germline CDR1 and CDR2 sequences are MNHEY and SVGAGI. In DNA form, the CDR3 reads TGTGCCCCGAAACCGGGGGAGAACCTCTACGAGCAGTACTTC. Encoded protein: CAPKPGENLYEQYF.

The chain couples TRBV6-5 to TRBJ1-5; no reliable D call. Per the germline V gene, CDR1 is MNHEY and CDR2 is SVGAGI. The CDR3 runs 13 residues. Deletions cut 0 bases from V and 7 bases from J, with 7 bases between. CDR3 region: CASSYSRSQPQHF. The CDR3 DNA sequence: TGTGCCAGCAGTTACTCGAGGTCCCAGCCCCAGCATTTT.

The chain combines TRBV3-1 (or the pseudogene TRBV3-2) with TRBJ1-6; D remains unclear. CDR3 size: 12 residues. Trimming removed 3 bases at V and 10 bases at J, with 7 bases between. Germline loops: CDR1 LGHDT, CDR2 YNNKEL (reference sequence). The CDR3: CASSHGESPLHF. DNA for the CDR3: TGTGCCAGCAGCCATGGAGAATCACCCCTCCACTTT.

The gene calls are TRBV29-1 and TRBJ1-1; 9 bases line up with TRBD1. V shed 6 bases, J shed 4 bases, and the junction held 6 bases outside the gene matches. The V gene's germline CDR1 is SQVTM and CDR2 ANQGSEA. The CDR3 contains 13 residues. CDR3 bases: TGCAGCGTCGAAACAGGGGGCGGCACTGAAGCTTTCTTT. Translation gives CSVETGGGTEAFF.

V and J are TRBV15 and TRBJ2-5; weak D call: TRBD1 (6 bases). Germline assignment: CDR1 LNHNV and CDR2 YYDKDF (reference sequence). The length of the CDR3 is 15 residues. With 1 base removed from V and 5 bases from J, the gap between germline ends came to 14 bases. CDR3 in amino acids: CATSRGSQGRETQYF. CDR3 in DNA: TGTGCCACCAGCAGAGGTAGTCAGGGGCGCGAGACCCAGTACTTC.